This TCR beta chain appears in the sequencing data of a study of T cells after yellow fever vaccination. General study points: Reappearing after the booster were most of the clones from primary vaccination (roughly 96% CD4, 85% to 90% CD8). Any FACS-sorted repertoire could hold abundant clonotypes that contaminate it from the bulk population.

Germline CDR1 is ENHRY and CDR2 is SYGVKD. The CDR3 is 15 residues long. Unmatched junction bases numbered 7, after V lost 5 bases and J lost 1 base. As regards this clonotype: Its antigen is unidentified.

5'RACE template switching added a universal primer site and UMIs to TCR cDNA. TCRdb reprocessed the 5' RACE reads with MiXCR, giving one entry per CDR3 protein. The sample holds hundreds of thousands of distinct CDR3 sequences, under 25% seen once. This chain links TRBV10-3 with TRBJ2-5; TRBD1 agrees at 7 bases. This TCR was recovered from a young man who received the YFV17D yellow fever vaccine. The starting material was PBMCs, obtained 15 days after the yellow fever booster vaccination. The CDR3 here is CAISREGDSQETQYF. CDR3 DNA sequence: TGTGCCATCAGTAGAGAAGGGGACAGCCAAGAGACCCAGTACTTC.